These 17 T cell receptor beta chains share one sample of origin, sequenced in a study of blood T cell repertoires in COVID-19. Profiled with immunoSEQ multiplex PCR; TCRdb holds only in-frame clones, not every one. The sample comprises more than 150,000 clones, over 80% of which are singletons, and approximately 12% rests with the top ten. Sequencing was carried out using PBMCs or T cells enriched from blood (not recorded which). The receptors stem from a woman aged 60-75 years who had recovered from COVID-19.

Here the CDR3 DNA reads TGTGCCAGCAGCTTGGCCGAGGGAGATACGCAGTATTTT. As protein: CASSLAEGDTQYF. The chain is built from TRBV5-4 and TRBJ2-3; tentative D call: TRBD2 (5 bases). Germline V gene data show CDR1 as SGHNT and CDR2 as YYREEE (reference sequence). This CDR3 comprises 13 residues. V gave up 0 bases and J gave up 5 bases, with 7 bases separating them.

V usage is TRBV11-3 and J usage is TRBJ2-7; 9 bases map to TRBD1. CDR3 length equals 14 residues. Trimming at V came to 5 bases and at J to 3 bases, leaving 5 bases not matched to a gene. CDR1 is SGHNT and CDR2 is YENEEA in the germline V gene. The CDR3 here is CASSQGQGYYEQYF. CDR3 DNA sequence: TGTGCCAGCAGCCAGGGACAGGGATACTACGAGCAGTACTTC.

The V call is TRBV11-2, the J call TRBJ1-1; 8 bases match TRBD1. Germline trimming cut 4 bases from V and 6 bases from J; bases unmatched to any gene: 4. The germline V gene encodes CDR1 SGHAT and CDR2 FQNNGV. CDR3 length: 13 amino acids. This CDR3 is CASSSDRGSEAFF. CDR3 nucleotide sequence: TGTGCCAGCAGCTCAGACAGGGGATCTGAAGCTTTCTTT. The full variable domain, with the rest looked up from reference TRBV11-2 and TRBJ1-1, is EAGVAQSPRYKIIEKRQSVAFWCNPISGHATLYWYQQILGQGPKLLIQFQNNGVVDDSQLPKDRFSAERLKGVDSTLKIQPAKLEDSAVYLCASSSDRGSEAFFGQGTRLTVV.

This clone was detected only a few times. This chain links TRBV5-1 with TRBJ2-1; TRBD2 matches at 7 bases. V lost 0 bases and J lost 3; bases outside the gene matches: 3. CDR1 and CDR2 (germline): SGHRS, YFSETQ. This CDR3 is built from 15 residues. The CDR3 sequence is CASSLEGTIYNEQFF. CDR3 coding DNA: TGCGCCAGCAGCTTGGAAGGGACTATCTACAATGAGCAGTTCTTC.

The chain carries TRBV19 and TRBJ1-1; 10 bases fit TRBD1. Germline CDR1 LNHDA, CDR2 SQIVND (reference sequence). V shed 5 bases and J 2 bases; nucleotides not matched to a gene: 5. The CDR3 consists of 15 residues. The CDR3 here is CASSFRTGGNTEAFF. The CDR3 DNA reads TGTGCCAGTAGTTTCAGGACAGGGGGAAACACTGAAGCTTTCTTT.

This clone was picked up one time. The chain carries TRBV18 and TRBJ2-2; TRBD1 matches at 8 bases. From germline, CDR1 is KGHSH and CDR2 LQKENI. The CDR3 is made up of 17 amino acids. V lost 2 bases, J lost 2 bases, and 7 bases stayed unmatched. CDR3 residues: CASSPWGTGDNTGELFF. DNA of the CDR3: TGTGCCAGCTCACCATGGGGGACAGGCGATAACACCGGGGAGCTGTTTTTT.

The chain employs TRBV5-1 and TRBJ1-2, with 7 bases identical to TRBD1. This CDR3 is 15 amino acids long. The J segment lost 8 bases and the V segment lost 4 bases, leaving 14 bases of the junction unmatched. Germline CDR1 is SGHRS and CDR2 is YFSETQ. The CDR3 DNA follows: TGCGCCAGCAGCCCCGGGACAGAAGGAGTCTACGGCTACACCTTC. Protein sequence: CASSPGTEGVYGYTF.

The V call is TRBV19, the J call TRBJ2-1, with TRBD2 identical over 11 bases. This CDR3 is 14 amino acids long. Germline assignment: CDR1 LNHDA and CDR2 SQIVND (reference sequence). J gave up 7 bases and V 8 bases, and 7 bases lay outside the gene matches. This chain's CDR3 is CASGTSGPSNEQFF. The CDR3 DNA sequence: TGTGCCAGTGGGACTAGCGGCCCGTCAAATGAGCAGTTCTTC. The full variable domain, rest sourced from reference TRBV19 and TRBJ2-1, is DGGITQSPKYLFRKEGQNVTLSCEQNLNHDAMYWYRQDPGQGLRLIYYSQIVNDFQKGDIAEGYSVSREKKESFPLTVTSAQKNPTAFYLCASGTSGPSNEQFFGPGTRLTVL.

This chain uses TRBV7-9 with TRBJ1-2; a weak D match, TRBD1 (6 bases). The CDR3 has 15 amino acids. The germline CDR1 and CDR2 sequences are SEHNR and FQNEAQ (reference sequence). Trimming shortened V by 2 bases and J by 4 bases, and 14 bases separated the two germline ends. CDR3 nucleotides: TGTGCCAGCAGCTTATCACAGGGTAGGACCTATGGCTACACCTTC. The encoded protein is CASSLSQGRTYGYTF.

CDR3 nucleotides: TGCGCCAGCAGCTTGGAGGAGAGCTCCTATAATTCACCCCTCCACTTT. As protein: CASSLEESSYNSPLHF. This chain links TRBV5-1 with TRBJ1-6, with D uncertain. V was clipped by 0 bases and J by 0 bases, with 7 bases between them. The CDR3 runs to 16 residues. CDR1 SGHRS and CDR2 YFSETQ come from the germline V gene.

This chain connects TRBV28 to TRBJ2-7; possible D gene TRBD2, 6 bases. Between the trimmed V and J ends, which lost 1 base and 4 bases, there was a span of 11 bases. CDR3 length: 14 residues. Germline V gene data show CDR1 as MDHEN and CDR2 as SYDVKM. CDR3 sequence: CASSLSGGGYEQYF. Here the CDR3 DNA reads TGTGCCAGCAGTTTATCGGGTGGGGGGTACGAGCAGTACTTC.

The rearrangement links TRBV7-9 to TRBJ1-1; 10 bases align to TRBD1. Germline V gives CDR1 SEHNR, CDR2 FQNEAQ (reference sequence). V was pared by 5 bases and J by 5 bases, with 8 bases of the junction left unmatched. The CDR3 is made up of 15 amino acids. Here the CDR3 reads CASSPYSDRGTEAFF. The CDR3 nucleotides are TGTGCCAGCAGCCCTTACTCGGACAGGGGGACTGAAGCTTTCTTT.

This clone was detected only a few times. The CDR3 sequence is CASRPGASGEQYF. In DNA form, the CDR3 reads TGTGCCAGTAGACCTGGGGCTAGCGGAGAGCAGTACTTC. The J gene is TRBJ2-7, the V gene TRBV19, with TRBD2 matching over 7 bases. This CDR3 region has 13 residues. Looked up from germline, CDR1 is LNHDA and CDR2 is SQIVND (reference sequence). The trim removed 6 bases at V and 7 bases at J, leaving 9 bases unmatched.

The genes are TRBV5-1 and TRBJ2-1; TRBD1 might be the D (5 bases). The CDR3 length is 15 residues. Germline CDR1 SGHRS, CDR2 YFSETQ. Between the trimmed V and J ends, which lost 0 bases and 3 bases, there was a span of 10 bases. The CDR3 bases are TGCGCCAGCAGCTTGGGTGGGGCTGACTACAATGAGCAGTTCTTC. It encodes CASSLGGADYNEQFF.

V is TRBV4-2 and J is TRBJ2-2; perhaps TRBD2 as D (5 bases). The CDR3 contains 14 residues. Germline lookup yields CDR1 LGHNA and CDR2 YNFKEQ. The V and J ends lost 1 base and 7 bases respectively, with 10 bases between them. The CDR3 here is CASSQGAGDGELFF. The CDR3 DNA reads TGTGCCAGCAGCCAAGGCGCCGGGGACGGGGAGCTGTTTTTT.

The chain couples TRBV7-9 to TRBJ1-6, with TRBD1 identical over 9 bases. After removal of 7 bases from V and 7 bases from J, the junction contained 5 bases not matched to a gene. Germline-derived CDR1 and CDR2 are SEHNR and FQNEAQ (reference sequence). The CDR3 runs 14 residues. DNA for the CDR3: TGTGCCAGCACGGGACAGGGTCGCAATTCACCCCTCCACTTT. It yields the protein CASTGQGRNSPLHF.

CDR3 residues: CASSDMEGTEAFF. The DNA of the CDR3 is TGTGCCAGCAGTGACATGGAGGGCACTGAAGCTTTCTTT. The chain links TRBV2 to TRBJ1-1; no clear D gene. CDR1 is SNHLY, CDR2 FYNNEI, per germline. With 3 bases removed from V and 4 bases from J, the gap between germline ends came to 9 bases. This CDR3 region has 13 residues. Based on the CDR3 plus reference TRBV2 and TRBJ1-1, the full variable domain is EPEVTQTPSHQVTQMGQEVILRCVPISNHLYFYWYRQILGQKVEFLVSFYNNEISEKSEIFDDQFSVERPDGSNFTLKIRSTKLEDSAMYFCASSDMEGTEAFFGQGTRLTVV.